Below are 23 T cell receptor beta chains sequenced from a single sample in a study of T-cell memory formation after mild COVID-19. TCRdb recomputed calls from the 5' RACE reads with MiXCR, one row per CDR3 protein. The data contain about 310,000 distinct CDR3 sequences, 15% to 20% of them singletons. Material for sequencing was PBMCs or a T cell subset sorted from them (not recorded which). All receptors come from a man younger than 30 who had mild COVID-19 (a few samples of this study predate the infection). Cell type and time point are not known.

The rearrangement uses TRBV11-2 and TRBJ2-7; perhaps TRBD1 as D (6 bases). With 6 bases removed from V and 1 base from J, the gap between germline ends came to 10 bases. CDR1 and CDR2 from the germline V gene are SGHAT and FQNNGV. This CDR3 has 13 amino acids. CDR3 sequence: CASRSGTSYEQYF. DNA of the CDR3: TGTGCCAGCAGATCCGGGACATCCTACGAGCAGTACTTC.

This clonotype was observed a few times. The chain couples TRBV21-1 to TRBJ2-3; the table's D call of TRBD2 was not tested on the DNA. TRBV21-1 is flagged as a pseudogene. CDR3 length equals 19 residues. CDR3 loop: CASSNRSTSGGDDTDTQYF. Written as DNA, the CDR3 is TGTGCCAGCAGCAACCGATCAACTAGCGGGGGGGATGACACAGATACGCAGTATTTT.

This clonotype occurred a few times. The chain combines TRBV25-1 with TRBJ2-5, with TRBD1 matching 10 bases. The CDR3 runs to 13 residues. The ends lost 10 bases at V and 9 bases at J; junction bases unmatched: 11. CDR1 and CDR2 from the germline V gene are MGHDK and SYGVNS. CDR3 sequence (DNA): TGTGCCATCCCCGACAGGGGGCGATGGTCCCAGTACTTC. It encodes CAIPDRGRWSQYF.

The CDR3 region is CASSGLSGGHSTDTQYF. CDR3 coding DNA: TGTGCCAGCAGCGGTCTGTCGGGGGGTCATAGCACAGATACGCAGTATTTT. The rearrangement joins TRBV7-3 to TRBJ2-3; 7 bases line up with TRBD2. The CDR3 is 17 amino acids. V dropped 5 bases and J dropped 0; count of bases not matched to a gene: 11. Germline CDR1 and CDR2: SGHTA and FQGTGA.

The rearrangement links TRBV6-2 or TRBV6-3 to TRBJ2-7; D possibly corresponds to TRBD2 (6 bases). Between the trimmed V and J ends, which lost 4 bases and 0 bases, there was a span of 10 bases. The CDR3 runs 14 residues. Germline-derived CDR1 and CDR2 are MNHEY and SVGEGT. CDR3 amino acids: CASSSDGSSYEQYV. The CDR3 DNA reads TGTGCCAGCAGTTCGGACGGGAGCTCCTACGAGCAGTACGTC.

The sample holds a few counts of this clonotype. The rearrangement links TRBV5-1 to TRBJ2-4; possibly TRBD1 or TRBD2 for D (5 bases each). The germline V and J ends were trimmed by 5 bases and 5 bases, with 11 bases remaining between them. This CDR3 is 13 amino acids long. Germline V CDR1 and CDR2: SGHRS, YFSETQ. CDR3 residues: CASRAGAENIQYF. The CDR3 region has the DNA TGCGCCAGCAGGGCCGGGGCCGAAAACATTCAGTACTTC.

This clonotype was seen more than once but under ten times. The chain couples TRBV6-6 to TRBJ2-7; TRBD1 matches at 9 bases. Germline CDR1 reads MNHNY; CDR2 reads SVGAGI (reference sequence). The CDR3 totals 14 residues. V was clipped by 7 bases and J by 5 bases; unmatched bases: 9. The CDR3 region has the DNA TGTGCCAGCACCACTAGGACAGGGGAAGACGAGCAGTACTTC. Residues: CASTTRTGEDEQYF.

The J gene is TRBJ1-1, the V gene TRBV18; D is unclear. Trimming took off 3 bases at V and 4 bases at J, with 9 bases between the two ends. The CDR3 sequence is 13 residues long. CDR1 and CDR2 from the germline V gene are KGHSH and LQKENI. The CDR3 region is CASSPARSTEAFF. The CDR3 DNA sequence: TGTGCCAGCTCACCGGCCCGGAGCACTGAAGCTTTCTTT. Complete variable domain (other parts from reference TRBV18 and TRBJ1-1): NAGVMQNPRHLVRRRGQEARLRCSPMKGHSHVYWYRQLPEEGLKFMVYLQKENIIDESGMPKERFSAEFPKEGPSILRIQQVVRGDSAAYFCASSPARSTEAFFGQGTRLTVV.

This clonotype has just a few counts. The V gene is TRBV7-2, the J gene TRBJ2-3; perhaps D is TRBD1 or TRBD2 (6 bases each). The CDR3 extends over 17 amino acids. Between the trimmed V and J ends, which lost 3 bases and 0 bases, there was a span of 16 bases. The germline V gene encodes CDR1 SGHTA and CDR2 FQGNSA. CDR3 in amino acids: CASSLVGGPSSTDTQYF. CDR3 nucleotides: TGTGCCAGCAGCTTGGTGGGGGGCCCCTCAAGCACAGATACGCAGTATTTT.

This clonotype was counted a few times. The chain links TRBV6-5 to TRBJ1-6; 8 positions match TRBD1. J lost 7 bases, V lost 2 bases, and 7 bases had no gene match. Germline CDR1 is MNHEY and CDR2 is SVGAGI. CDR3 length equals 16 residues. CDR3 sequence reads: CASSYDRGRNNSPLHF. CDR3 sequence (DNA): TGTGCCAGCAGTTACGACAGGGGACGGAACAATTCACCCCTCCACTTT.

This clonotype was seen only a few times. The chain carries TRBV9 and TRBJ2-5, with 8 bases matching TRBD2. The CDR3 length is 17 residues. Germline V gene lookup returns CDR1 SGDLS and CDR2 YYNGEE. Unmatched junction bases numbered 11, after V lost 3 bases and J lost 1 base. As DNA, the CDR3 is TGTGCCAGCAGCGCCCATCGAGCGGGGGAGGCCCAAGAGACCCAGTACTTC. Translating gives CASSAHRAGEAQETQYF.

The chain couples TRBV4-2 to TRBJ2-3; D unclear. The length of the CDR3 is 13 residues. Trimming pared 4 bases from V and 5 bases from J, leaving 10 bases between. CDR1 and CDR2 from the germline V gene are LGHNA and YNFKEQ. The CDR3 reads CASSPERLDTQYF. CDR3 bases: TGTGCCAGCAGCCCCGAGCGCCTAGATACGCAGTATTTT.

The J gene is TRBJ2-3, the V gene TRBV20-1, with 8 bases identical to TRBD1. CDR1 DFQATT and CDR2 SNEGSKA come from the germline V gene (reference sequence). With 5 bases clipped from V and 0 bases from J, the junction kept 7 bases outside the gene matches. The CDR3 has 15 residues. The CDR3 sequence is CSAGNRGASTDTQYF. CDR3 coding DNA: TGCAGTGCTGGGAACAGGGGGGCTAGCACAGATACGCAGTATTTT.

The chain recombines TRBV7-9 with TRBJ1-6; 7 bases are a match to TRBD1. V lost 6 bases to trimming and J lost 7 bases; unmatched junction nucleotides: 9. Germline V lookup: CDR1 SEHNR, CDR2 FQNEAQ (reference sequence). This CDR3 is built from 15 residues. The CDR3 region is CASSVTDRANSPLHF. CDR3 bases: TGTGCCAGCAGTGTAACCGACAGGGCGAATTCACCCCTCCACTTT. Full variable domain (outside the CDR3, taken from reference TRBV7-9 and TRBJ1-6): DTGVSQNPRHKITKRGQNVTFRCDPISEHNRLYWYRQTLGQGPEFLTYFQNEAQLEKSRLLSDRFSAERPKGSFSTLEIQRTEQGDSAMYLCASSVTDRANSPLHFGNGTRLTVT.

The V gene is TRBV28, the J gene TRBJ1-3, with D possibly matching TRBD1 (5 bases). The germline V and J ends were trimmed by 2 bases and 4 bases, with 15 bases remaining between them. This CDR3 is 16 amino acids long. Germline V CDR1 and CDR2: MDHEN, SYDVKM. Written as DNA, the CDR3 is TGTGCCAGCAGTTTAGAAGGGACTCCCAGGGGAAACACCATATATTTT. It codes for CASSLEGTPRGNTIYF. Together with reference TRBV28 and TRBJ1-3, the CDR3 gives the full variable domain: DVKVTQSSRYLVKRTGEKVFLECVQDMDHENMFWYRQDPGLGLRLIYFSYDVKMKEKGDIPEGYSVSREKKERFSLILESASTNQTSMYLCASSLEGTPRGNTIYFGEGSWLTVV.

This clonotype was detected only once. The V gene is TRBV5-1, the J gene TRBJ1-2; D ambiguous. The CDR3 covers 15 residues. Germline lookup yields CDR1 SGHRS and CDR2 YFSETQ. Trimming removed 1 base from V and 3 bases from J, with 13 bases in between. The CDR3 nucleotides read TGCGCCAGCAGCTTGAACAGCAAAGCACACTATGGCTACACCTTC. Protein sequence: CASSLNSKAHYGYTF.

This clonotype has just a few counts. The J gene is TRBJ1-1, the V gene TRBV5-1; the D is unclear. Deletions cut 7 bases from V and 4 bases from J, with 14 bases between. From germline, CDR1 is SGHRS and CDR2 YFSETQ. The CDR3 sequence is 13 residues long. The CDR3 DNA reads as TGCGCCAGCCGCCGGGGAGAAACCACTGAAGCTTTCTTT. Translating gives CASRRGETTEAFF. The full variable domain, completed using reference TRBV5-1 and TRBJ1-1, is KAGVTQTPRYLIKTRGQQVTLSCSPISGHRSVSWYQQTPGQGLQFLFEYFSETQRNKGNFPGRFSGRQFSNSRSEMNVSTLELGDSALYLCASRRGETTEAFFGQGTRLTVV.

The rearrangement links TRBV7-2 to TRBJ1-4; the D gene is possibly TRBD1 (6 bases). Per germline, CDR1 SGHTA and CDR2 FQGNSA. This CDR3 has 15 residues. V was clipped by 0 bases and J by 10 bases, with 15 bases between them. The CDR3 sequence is CASSLAPPGGGKLFF. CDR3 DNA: TGTGCCAGCAGCTTAGCCCCACCCGGGGGCGGAAAACTGTTTTTT.

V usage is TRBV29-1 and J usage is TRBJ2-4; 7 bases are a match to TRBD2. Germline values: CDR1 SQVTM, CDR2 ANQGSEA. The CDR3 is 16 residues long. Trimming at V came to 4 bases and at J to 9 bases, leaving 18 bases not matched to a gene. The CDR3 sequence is CSVAGEGPNDWGIQYF. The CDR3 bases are TGCAGCGTTGCCGGGGAGGGCCCAAACGACTGGGGCATTCAGTACTTC.

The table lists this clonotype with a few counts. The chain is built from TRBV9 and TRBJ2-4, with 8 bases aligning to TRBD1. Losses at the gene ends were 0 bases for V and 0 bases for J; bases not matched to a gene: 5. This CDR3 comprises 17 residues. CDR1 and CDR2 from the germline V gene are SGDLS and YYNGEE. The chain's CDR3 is CASSVGSGGLAKNIQYF. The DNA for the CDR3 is TGTGCCAGCAGCGTAGGGTCAGGGGGCCTAGCCAAAAACATTCAGTACTTC. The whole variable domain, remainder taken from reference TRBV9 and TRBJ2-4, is DSGVTQTPKHLITATGQRVTLRCSPRSGDLSVYWYQQSLDQGLQFLIQYYNGEERAKGNILERFSAQQFPDLHSELNLSSLELGDSALYFCASSVGSGGLAKNIQYFGAGTRLSVL.

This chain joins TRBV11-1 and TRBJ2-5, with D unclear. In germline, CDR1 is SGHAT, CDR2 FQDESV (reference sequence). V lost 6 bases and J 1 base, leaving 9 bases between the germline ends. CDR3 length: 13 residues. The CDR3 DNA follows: TGTGCCAGCAGTTATCGGGTCCAAGAGACCCAGTACTTC. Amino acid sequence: CASSYRVQETQYF.

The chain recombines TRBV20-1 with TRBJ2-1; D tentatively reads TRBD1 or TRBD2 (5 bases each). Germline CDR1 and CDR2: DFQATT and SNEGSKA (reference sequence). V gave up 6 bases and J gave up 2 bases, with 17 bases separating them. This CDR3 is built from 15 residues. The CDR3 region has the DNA TGCAGTGCGGAGAAGGTTGGGGACCCCTACAATGAGCAGTTCTTC. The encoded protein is CSAEKVGDPYNEQFF.

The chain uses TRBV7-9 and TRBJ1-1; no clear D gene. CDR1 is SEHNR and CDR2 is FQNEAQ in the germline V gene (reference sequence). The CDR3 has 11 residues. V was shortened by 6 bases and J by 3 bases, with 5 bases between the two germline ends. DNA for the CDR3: TGTGCCAGCAGAAAGGACACTGAAGCTTTCTTT. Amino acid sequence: CASRKDTEAFF.